The T cell receptor (beta chain) under discussion was sequenced for a study of T-cell reconstitution after alpha-beta-depleted transplantation in children. Researchers prepared the TCRbeta library using unique molecular identifiers, the study reports. TCRdb called the PCR reads again in MiXCR, with one record for every CDR3 protein. Here the sample spans 250,000 to 300,000 distinct CDR3 sequences, roughly a tenth being singletons. This clonotype was seen ten or more times. Antigen unknown. Germline loops: CDR1 MNHEY, CDR2 SVGEGT. Unmatched junction bases numbered 5, after V lost 2 bases and J lost 4 bases. The CDR3 covers 15 residues. Study-level results: T-cell counts and diversity were attributed mostly to newly produced T cells one year after transplant.

The chain is built from TRBV6-2 or TRBV6-3 and TRBJ2-7; 10 positions match TRBD2. Material: PBMCs, obtained before TCRalphabeta/CD19-depleted stem cell transplant. This receptor was taken from a boy in the first two years of life with acute myeloid leukemia, due to receive a stem cell transplant. CDR3 sequence reads: CASSYELAGVYEQYF. CDR3 DNA sequence: TGTGCCAGCAGTTACGAGCTAGCGGGAGTGTACGAGCAGTACTTC.